The present T cell receptor (beta chain) was sequenced within a study of blood T cells in healthy people across ages. Broader study findings: Changes seen in expanded clonotypes were possibly confounded by donor CMV status left unknown. TCR beta diversity per million T cells fell roughly linearly with age.

This clonotype has a handful of counts. Its specificity is not known. In terms of origin and age, donors were healthy Caucasian individuals from Russia aged about 6 to 95. With a J-beta primer mix and a sample-barcoded 5' primer, a second PCR ran about 7 to 12 cycles. Tags on each cDNA molecule came from a template-switch adaptor with 12 random nucleotides. TCRdb ran MiXCR on the 5' RACE reads and lists one entry per CDR3 protein. The repertoire includes over a million distinct CDR3 sequences, approximately 43% of them detected once, and just over 4% sits in the top ten. Trimming removed 3 bases from V and 0 bases from J, with 12 bases in between. The CDR3 runs 16 residues.

J is TRBJ2-1 and V is TRBV12-3 or TRBV12-4; maybe TRBD2 (5 bases). This TCR came from a woman between 18 and 30 years old in good health. Material: blood. The CDR3 DNA is TGTGCCAGCAGTTTGGAGGTAATCAGCTCCTACAATGAGCAGTTCTTC. Residues: CASSLEVISSYNEQFF.